Listed below are T cell receptor beta chains from one sample, sequenced in a study of Graves' ophthalmopathy and Graves' hyperthyroidism. TCRdb re-called the multiplex PCR reads with MiXCR, one entry per CDR3 protein. The table shows fewer than 650,000 distinct CDR3 sequences, with around a fifth occurring only once. Specimen: peripheral blood. The source of these receptors is a woman between 18 and 29 years old with stable Graves' hyperthyroidism. Some clones in this sample may be carry-over from other donors' samples. CDR3s include the opening cysteine and the closing phenylalanine or tryptophan. The D gene is left open where the match is weak. The size of a clone is reported for some rows only, either as once, few or many, or as a class for expanded clones.

v_gene	abundance	j_gene	d_gene	CDR3aa	CDR3nt
TRBV12-3/TRBV12-4	.	TRBJ1-1	TRBD1	CASIGTGAEAFF	TGTGCCAGCATAGGGACAGGGGCTGAAGCTTTCTTT
TRBV6-2/TRBV6-3	many	TRBJ2-2	TRBD2	CASSYLRRLAGPNTGELFF	TGTGCCAGCAGTTACTTAAGGCGACTAGCGGGGCCGAACACCGGGGAGCTGTTTTTT
TRBV20-1	.	TRBJ2-5	.	CSAERFLGNQETQYF	TGCAGTGCCGAGAGGTTCCTGGGGAACCAAGAGACCCAGTACTTC
TRBV6-1	.	TRBJ2-7	.	CTSSEWVRAYEQYF	TGTACCAGCAGTGAATGGGTTAGGGCCTACGAGCAGTACTTC
TRBV2	many	TRBJ1-1	TRBD1	CASSPTGYPEAFF	TGTGCCAGCAGTCCGACAGGGTACCCTGAAGCTTTCTTT
TRBV5-1	many	TRBJ2-7	.	CASSPGGETYEQYF	TGCGCCAGCAGCCCCGGGGGAGAAACTTACGAGCAGTACTTC
TRBV7-2	many	TRBJ1-6	.	CASSLRGRSYNSPLHF	TGTGCCAGCAGCTTACGGGGGCGGTCCTATAATTCACCCCTCCACTTT
TRBV4-1	few	TRBJ2-5	.	CASSQVNFLGVRETQYF	TGCGCCAGCAGCCAAGTAAATTTTCTGGGTGTTAGGGAGACCCAGTACTTC
TRBV19	.	TRBJ1-2	.	CASSNDKSWAGYTF	TGTGCCAGTAGTAACGACAAGTCCTGGGCTGGCTACACCTTC
TRBV5-1	many	TRBJ2-7	TRBD2	CASKGSGTEQYF	TGCGCCAGCAAGGGAAGCGGGACCGAGCAGTACTTC
TRBV19	many	TRBJ1-2	.	CASSIPVGRGTYGYTF	TGTGCCAGTAGTATCCCGGTCGGCAGGGGCACCTATGGCTACACCTTC
TRBV15	many	TRBJ2-7	.	CATSIGLEGGRYEQYF	TGTGCCACCAGCATAGGGCTCGAGGGGGGGCGGTACGAGCAGTACTTC
TRBV10-3	many	TRBJ1-1	.	CAIRTGTHMNTEAFF	TGTGCCATCAGGACCGGGACTCACATGAACACTGAAGCTTTCTTT
TRBV6-1	many	TRBJ1-5	.	CASHRGNQPQHF	TGTGCCAGCCACCGGGGCAATCAGCCCCAGCATTTT
TRBV6-5	many	TRBJ1-1	.	CASSYLGSDPEAFF	TGTGCCAGCAGTTATCTGGGGTCAGACCCTGAAGCTTTCTTT
TRBV28	many	TRBJ1-1	.	CASSLLGVNTEASF	TGTGCCAGCAGTTTACTCGGGGTAAACACTGAAGCTTCCTTT
TRBV29-1	.	TRBJ1-5	TRBD1	CSVATGQNQPQHF	TGCAGCGTTGCCACGGGACAGAATCAGCCCCAGCATTTT
TRBV11-1	few	TRBJ2-7	TRBD2	CASSPAPLLAGRGEQYF	TGTGCCAGCAGCCCAGCCCCCCTCTTAGCGGGCCGGGGGGAGCAGTACTTC
TRBV27	many	TRBJ2-5	TRBD1	CASSEAGGAGETQYF	TGTGCCAGCAGTGAAGCAGGGGGCGCGGGGGAGACCCAGTACTTC
TRBV20-1	many	TRBJ2-5	.	CSASDRHRVAETQYF	TGCAGTGCTAGCGATCGTCACAGGGTGGCGGAGACCCAGTACTTC
TRBV6-5	.	TRBJ1-3	.	CASSSRQFHSGNTIYF	TGTGCCAGCAGTTCCCGACAGTTTCACTCTGGAAACACCATATATTTT
TRBV7-6	many	TRBJ2-7	TRBD2	CASSGGGEQYF	TGTGCCAGCAGCGGGGGGGGCGAGCAGTACTTC
TRBV7-2	many	TRBJ1-1	.	CASSLSARGPRNTEAFF	TGTGCCAGCAGCTTATCGGCCCGGGGACCCAGGAACACTGAAGCTTTCTTT
TRBV11-2	many	TRBJ2-7	.	CASSPSAPQDPYEQYF	TGTGCCAGCAGCCCATCGGCTCCACAGGACCCCTACGAGCAGTACTTC
TRBV20-1	many	TRBJ2-5	.	CSATKIPGEGETQYF	TGCAGTGCTACCAAGATACCAGGGGAAGGGGAGACCCAGTACTTC
TRBV6-2/TRBV6-3	.	TRBJ1-1	.	CASSYTFENTEAFF	TGTGCCAGCAGTTACACTTTCGAGAACACTGAAGCTTTCTTT
TRBV20-1	many	TRBJ2-5	TRBD1	CSARDGQGGQETQYF	TGCAGTGCTAGAGACGGACAGGGAGGACAAGAGACCCAGTACTTC
TRBV6-1	.	TRBJ1-5	.	CASSQAYQPQHF	TGTGCCAGCAGCCAGGCCTATCAGCCCCAGCATTTT
TRBV20-1	once	TRBJ2-2	TRBD2	CSARDSLAGDTGELFF	TGCAGTGCTAGAGATAGTCTAGCGGGGGACACCGGGGAGCTGTTTTTT
TRBV12-3/TRBV12-4	few	TRBJ2-2	.	CASSFGFASGFANTGELFF	TGTGCCAGCAGTTTTGGGTTTGCGAGCGGGTTCGCGAACACCGGGGAGCTGTTTTTT
TRBV20-1	.	TRBJ1-5	.	CSATVGGAKDQPQHF	TGCAGTGCTACCGTTGGGGGGGCTAAGGATCAGCCCCAGCATTTT
TRBV6-1	.	TRBJ2-2	.	CASSENTVLGELFF	TGTGCCAGCAGTGAAAACACGGTCCTCGGGGAGCTGTTTTTT
TRBV2	once	TRBJ2-5	TRBD1	CASSGQGASQETQYF	TGTGCCAGCAGTGGACAGGGGGCTAGCCAAGAGACCCAGTACTTC
TRBV6-2/TRBV6-3	many	TRBJ1-1	TRBD1	CASSYATGRTEAFF	TGTGCCAGCAGTTACGCGACAGGGCGGACTGAAGCTTTCTTT